Described below is a single TCR beta chain sequence and its context. The record originates from a study of control samples from healthy donors and cancer patients. Trimming shortened V by 0 bases and J by 4 bases, and 12 bases separated the two germline ends. The CDR3 runs to 15 residues. The germline CDR1 and CDR2 sequences are LGHNA and YNFKEQ. Method: immunoSEQ multiplex PCR; TCRdb's copy keeps in-frame clones and lacks some. In the table there are approximately 190,000 clones, about 90% of which are singletons. V is TRBV4-2 and J is TRBJ1-1; no firm D call. Sequencing was carried out using blood. This receptor was obtained from a man younger than 45 in good health. DNA of the CDR3: TGTGCCAGCAGCCAAGATGTGGAGTGGGGCACTGAAGCTTTCTTT. It encodes CASSQDVEWGTEAFF.